The 10 T cell receptor beta chains below all came from one sample that was sequenced in a study of vaccination effects on CD4 cells after COVID-19. ViraFEST expansion of antigen-specific CD4+ T cells with viral peptide pools preceded sequencing. At the end of less than 12 days of culture, CD4+ T cells were isolated. None of the vaccinated had previously contracted SARS-CoV-2, and their nucleocapsid antibodies tested negative. The protocol was immunoSEQ multiplex PCR, while the TCRdb copy is restricted to in-frame clones and leaves out a portion. The data contain about 38,000 clones, around 68% of them singletons. These receptors' targets are unknown. The specimen comprised CD4+ T cells from PBMCs cultured with SARS-CoV-2 spike peptides, sampled before COVID-19 vaccination. The receptors were gathered from a human donor who received a COVID-19 vaccine.

This clone was detected once. J is TRBJ2-5 and V is TRBV5-1; D unclear. The germline V and J ends were trimmed by 2 bases and 1 base, with 12 bases remaining between them. CDR1 is SGHRS, CDR2 YFSETQ, per germline. This CDR3 is built from 15 residues. CDR3 sequence: CASSFESGTQETQYF. The CDR3 nucleotides are TGCGCCAGCAGCTTCGAGTCAGGCACCCAAGAGACCCAGTACTTC. Supplemented by reference TRBV5-1 and TRBJ2-5, the full variable domain reads KAGVTQTPRYLIKTRGQQVTLSCSPISGHRSVSWYQQTPGQGLQFLFEYFSETQRNKGNFPGRFSGRQFSNSRSEMNVSTLELGDSALYLCASSFESGTQETQYFGPGTRLLVL.

J is TRBJ2-7 and V is TRBV18; TRBD2 might be the D (5 bases). V lost 2 bases to trimming and J lost 3 bases, with 11 bases between them. CDR3 length equals 14 residues. The germline gives CDR1 KGHSH, CDR2 LQKENI. This chain's CDR3 is CASSPGGDNYEQYF. CDR3 DNA: TGTGCCAGCTCACCAGGAGGAGACAACTACGAGCAGTACTTC.

This clone was observed a few times. The chain combines TRBV5-6 with TRBJ1-3; weak D call: TRBD1 (6 bases). Germline V lookup: CDR1 SGHDT, CDR2 YYEEEE. The CDR3 totals 15 residues. V lost 3 bases and J 4 bases, leaving 14 bases between the germline ends. This CDR3 is CASSSPGQLGNTIYF. The CDR3 DNA reads TGTGCCAGCAGCTCCCCTGGACAGCTAGGAAACACCATATATTTT.

This rearrangement joins TRBV5-1 to TRBJ2-7; D uncertain. This CDR3 is built from 14 residues. Germline loops: CDR1 SGHRS, CDR2 YFSETQ. The germline V and J ends were trimmed by 4 bases and 3 bases, with 14 bases remaining between them. The CDR3 DNA follows: TGCGCCAGCAGCCCCGCGTCCTTCGTCTACGAGCAGTACTTC. The encoded protein is CASSPASFVYEQYF.

The V and J genes are TRBV18 and TRBJ2-5; possibly TRBD2 for D (5 bases). Germline V gene data show CDR1 as KGHSH and CDR2 as LQKENI. The CDR3 extends over 13 amino acids. V lost 4 bases and J 4 bases, leaving 10 bases between the germline ends. The chain's CDR3 is CASSLRAAETQYF. The CDR3, as DNA: TGTGCCAGCTCACTGAGGGCGGCAGAGACCCAGTACTTC.

Comments on this clone: The junction shows a germline mismatch at one end, possibly a read error. The rearrangement links TRBV6-1 to TRBJ1-2; 9 nucleotides agree with TRBD1. This CDR3 has 14 amino acids. Germline CDR1 and CDR2: MNHNS and SASEGT. The CDR3 DNA is TGTGCCAGCAGTGAAGATGGAGGGGGACAGGGAGGAGTCTTC. Translating gives CASSEDGGGQGGVF.

The chain employs TRBV7-2 and TRBJ1-1; D is unclear. Germline V CDR1 and CDR2: SGHTA, FQGNSA. The V and J ends lost 4 bases and 4 bases respectively, with 10 bases between them. This CDR3 is 13 amino acids long. The CDR3 DNA follows: TGTGCCAGCAGCTCCGAAGTTGTCACTGAAGCTTTCTTT. Its protein is CASSSEVVTEAFF. Based on the CDR3 plus reference TRBV7-2 and TRBJ1-1, the full variable domain is GAGVSQSPSNKVTEKGKDVELRCDPISGHTALYWYRQSLGQGLEFLIYFQGNSAPDKSGLPSDRFSAERTGGSVSTLTIQRTQQEDSAVYLCASSSEVVTEAFFGQGTRLTVV.

The chain is built from TRBV6-2 or TRBV6-3 and TRBJ2-7; D possibly matches TRBD1 or TRBD2 (5 bases each). Germline V gene lookup returns CDR1 MNHEY and CDR2 SVGEGT. V was cut by 6 bases and J by 2 bases, with 17 bases left in between. The CDR3 extends over 15 amino acids. The DNA of the CDR3 is TGTGCCAGCAGCCCCCGAGGGGCCCCGGCCTACGAGCAGTACTTC. Translating it yields CASSPRGAPAYEQYF.

The V gene is TRBV20-1, the J gene TRBJ2-1; D is possibly TRBD1 or TRBD2 (6 bases each). This CDR3 is 15 amino acids long. V was trimmed by 3 bases and J by 0 bases, leaving 12 bases between them. In germline, CDR1 is DFQATT, CDR2 SNEGSKA (reference sequence). The CDR3 DNA is TGCAGTGCTAGTAGGGGGGAGAGCTCCTACAATGAGCAGTTCTTC. This codes for CSASRGESSYNEQFF.

This rearrangement joins TRBV20-1 to TRBJ1-5, with D unresolved. Germline V lookup: CDR1 DFQATT, CDR2 SNEGSKA (reference sequence). The CDR3 length is 8 residues. Trimming removed 6 bases at V and 9 bases at J, with 3 bases between. CDR3 sequence reads: CSASPQHF. CDR3 in DNA: TGCAGTGCCTCGCCCCAGCATTTT.